The 14 T cell receptor beta chains below were found in one sample sequenced in a study of blood T cell repertoires in COVID-19. Method: immunoSEQ multiplex PCR; TCRdb's copy keeps in-frame clones and lacks some. The sample lists tens of thousands of clones, roughly 71% seen once, with about 33% in the top ten. Sequencing used peripheral blood. The receptors stem from a human donor in a cohort sampled during active COVID-19.

V and J are TRBV6-1 and TRBJ1-2; D gene unclear. The CDR3 is made up of 12 amino acids. V was cut by 1 base and J by 13 bases, with 13 bases left in between. Germline V gene lookup returns CDR1 MNHNS and CDR2 SASEGT. Here the CDR3 DNA reads TGTGCCAGCAGTGAAGTCATGGCCAGATCCACCTTC. It translates to CASSEVMARSTF.

This clone was recorded at least ten times. The chain uses TRBV7-2 and TRBJ2-7; tentative D call: TRBD1 (6 bases). V lost 5 bases and J lost 2, with 16 bases in between. Germline values: CDR1 SGHTA, CDR2 FQGNSA. There are 15 residues in the CDR3. Here the CDR3 DNA reads TGTGCCAGCAGCCCCGTGGTGGGGGCCCCCTACGAGCAGTACTTC. It translates to CASSPVVGAPYEQYF.

CDR3 bases: TGCGCCAGCAGCCGGGACAGGGGCCACGAGCAGTACTTC. Residues: CASSRDRGHEQYF. The V and J genes are TRBV5-1 and TRBJ2-7; 10 bases are shared with TRBD1. V was clipped by 4 bases and J by 5 bases; unmatched bases: 3. CDR3 length: 13 residues. CDR1 SGHRS and CDR2 YFSETQ come from the germline V gene. Looking up the rest from reference TRBV5-1 and TRBJ2-7 gives the full variable domain: KAGVTQTPRYLIKTRGQQVTLSCSPISGHRSVSWYQQTPGQGLQFLFEYFSETQRNKGNFPGRFSGRQFSNSRSEMNVSTLELGDSALYLCASSRDRGHEQYFGPGTRLTVT.

The V and J genes are TRBV9 and TRBJ1-2; possibly TRBD1 for D (6 bases). The CDR3 extends over 17 amino acids. Germline V gives CDR1 SGDLS, CDR2 YYNGEE. V lost 2 bases and J 6 bases, leaving 23 bases between the germline ends. The CDR3, as DNA: TGTGCCAGCAGCGTCAGGAGCGGGACATCTTTTGGGGATGGCTACACCTTC. This gives the protein CASSVRSGTSFGDGYTF.

The V call is TRBV30, the J call TRBJ2-3; tentative D call: TRBD2 (5 bases). In germline, CDR1 is GTSNPN, CDR2 SVGIG (reference sequence). Trimming removed 4 bases at V and 8 bases at J, with 22 bases between. The CDR3 extends over 15 amino acids. CDR3 sequence: CAWKNTGLPLGTQYF. CDR3 bases: TGTGCCTGGAAAAACACGGGATTGCCTCTGGGTACGCAGTATTTT. Looking up the rest from reference TRBV30 and TRBJ2-3 gives the full variable domain: SQTIHQWPATLVQPVGSPLSLECTVEGTSNPNLYWYRQAAGRGLQLLFYSVGIGQISSEVPQNLSASRPQDRQFILSSKKLLLSDSGFYLCAWKNTGLPLGTQYFGPGTRLTVL.

This rearrangement joins TRBV6-4 to TRBJ2-1; TRBD2 matches 7 bases. The V gene's germline CDR1 is MRHNA and CDR2 SNTAGT. The CDR3 spans 14 residues. J gave up 8 bases and V 9 bases, and 13 bases lay outside the gene matches. CDR3 nucleotide sequence: TGTGCCAGTAGTCCTACGGGCGGGAGAGATGAGCAGTTCTTC. Translating gives CASSPTGGRDEQFF.

The chain is built from TRBV4-3 and TRBJ2-1, with 9 bases fitting TRBD2. The CDR3 sequence is 19 residues long. Germline V gives CDR1 LGHNA, CDR2 YSLEER. V shed 4 bases and J 0 bases; nucleotides not matched to a gene: 13. The CDR3 DNA is TGCGCCAGCAGCCGGAGGGAGCGGGGGGCCTCGAGCTCCTACAATGAGCAGTTCTTC. It translates to CASSRRERGASSSYNEQFF.

The V gene is TRBV28, the J gene TRBJ1-6; a weak D match, TRBD1 (6 bases). V lost 6 bases to trimming and J lost 6 bases, with 12 bases between them. In germline, CDR1 is MDHEN, CDR2 SYDVKM. This CDR3 spans 14 amino acids. The CDR3: CASSLQGGNSPLHF. CDR3 DNA: TGTGCCAGCAGCTTACAGGGTGGTAATTCACCCCTCCACTTT.

This chain connects TRBV10-2 to TRBJ1-5; 9 bases fit TRBD1. The CDR3 contains 18 residues. Germline-derived CDR1 and CDR2 are WSHSY and SAAADI. V lost 3 bases to trimming and J lost 0 bases; unmatched junction nucleotides: 9. The CDR3 DNA sequence: TGCGCCAGCAGTGACGGTGACAGGGGGAGAAGTAGCAATCAGCCCCAGCATTTT. Translation: CASSDGDRGRSSNQPQHF.

This clone has only one observation. This chain links TRBV7-8 with TRBJ1-2; D not resolved. The ends were cut back, 3 bases at V and 8 bases at J, with 13 bases in the middle. Germline CDR1 and CDR2: SGHVS and FQNEAQ. The CDR3 has 13 residues. DNA of the CDR3: TGTGCCAGCAGCTTTAGAGGGTCGGGAGGCTACACCTTC. Translated, it gives CASSFRGSGGYTF.

The chain is built from TRBV6-5 and TRBJ1-1; D call uncertain. Deletions cut 0 bases from V and 4 bases from J, with 15 bases between. The V gene's germline CDR1 is MNHEY and CDR2 SVGAGI. CDR3 size: 16 residues. The CDR3 loop is CASSYSQTSAGTEAFF. CDR3 nucleotide sequence: TGTGCCAGCAGTTACTCCCAGACATCCGCGGGCACTGAAGCTTTCTTT.

In its sample, this clone was seen a few times. The chain combines TRBV28 with TRBJ1-5, with D perhaps matching TRBD1 (6 bases). Trimming removed 1 base from V and 10 bases from J, with 8 bases in between. This CDR3 comprises 12 residues. Germline values: CDR1 MDHEN, CDR2 SYDVKM. The CDR3 loop reads CASSLLQGPQHF. CDR3 in DNA: TGTGCCAGCAGTTTATTACAGGGACCCCAGCATTTT.

The chain employs TRBV27 and TRBJ2-3, with D maybe TRBD2 (6 bases). The CDR3 runs 14 residues. Trimming took 7 bases from V and 2 from J, leaving 13 bases between them. Germline CDR1 is MNHEY and CDR2 is SMNVEV (reference sequence). Here the CDR3 reads CASTEQGLTDTQYF. CDR3 sequence (DNA): TGTGCCAGCACTGAGCAGGGACTCACAGATACGCAGTATTTT.

V and J are TRBV4-2 and TRBJ2-5; 7 nucleotides align to TRBD2. CDR1 is LGHNA and CDR2 is YNFKEQ in the germline V gene. J gave up 2 bases and V 10 bases, and 10 bases lay outside the gene matches. The CDR3 spans 14 residues. The CDR3 sequence is CATSGRGGQETQYF. The CDR3 coding sequence is TGTGCCACCTCGGGTCGCGGGGGACAAGAGACCCAGTACTTC.